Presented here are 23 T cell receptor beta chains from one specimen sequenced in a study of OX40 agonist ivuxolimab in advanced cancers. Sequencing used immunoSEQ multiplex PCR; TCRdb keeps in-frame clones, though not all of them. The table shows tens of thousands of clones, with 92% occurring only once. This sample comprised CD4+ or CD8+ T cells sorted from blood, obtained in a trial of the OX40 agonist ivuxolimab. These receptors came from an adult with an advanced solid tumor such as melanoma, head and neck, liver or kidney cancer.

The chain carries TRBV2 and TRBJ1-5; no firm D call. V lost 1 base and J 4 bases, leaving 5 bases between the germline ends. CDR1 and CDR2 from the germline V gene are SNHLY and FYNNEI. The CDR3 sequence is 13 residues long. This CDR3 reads CASSEETNQPQHF. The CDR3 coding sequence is TGTGCCAGCAGTGAAGAGACAAATCAGCCCCAGCATTTT.

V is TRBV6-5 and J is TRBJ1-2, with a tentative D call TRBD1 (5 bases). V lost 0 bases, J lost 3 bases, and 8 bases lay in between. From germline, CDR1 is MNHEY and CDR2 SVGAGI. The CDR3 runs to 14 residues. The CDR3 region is CASSYSQGHYGYTF. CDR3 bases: TGTGCCAGCAGTTACTCCCAGGGACACTATGGCTACACCTTC.

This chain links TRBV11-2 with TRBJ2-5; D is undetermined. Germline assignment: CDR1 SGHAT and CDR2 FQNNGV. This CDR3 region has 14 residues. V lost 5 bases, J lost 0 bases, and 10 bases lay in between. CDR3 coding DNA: TGTGCCAGCAGCCAACAGCACCACCAAGAGACCCAGTACTTC. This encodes CASSQQHHQETQYF.

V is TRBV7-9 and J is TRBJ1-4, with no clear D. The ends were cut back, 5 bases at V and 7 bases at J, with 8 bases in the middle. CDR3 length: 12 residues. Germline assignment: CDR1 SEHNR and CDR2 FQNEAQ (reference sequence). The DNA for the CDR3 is TGTGCCAGCAGCCCGGACCTTGAAAAACTGTTTTTT. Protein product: CASSPDLEKLFF.

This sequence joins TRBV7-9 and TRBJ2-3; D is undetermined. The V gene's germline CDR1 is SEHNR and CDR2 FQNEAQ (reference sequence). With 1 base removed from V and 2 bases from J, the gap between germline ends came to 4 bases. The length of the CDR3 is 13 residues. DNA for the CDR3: TGTGCCAGCAGCTTAGTTACCACAGATACGCAGTATTTT. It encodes CASSLVTTDTQYF.

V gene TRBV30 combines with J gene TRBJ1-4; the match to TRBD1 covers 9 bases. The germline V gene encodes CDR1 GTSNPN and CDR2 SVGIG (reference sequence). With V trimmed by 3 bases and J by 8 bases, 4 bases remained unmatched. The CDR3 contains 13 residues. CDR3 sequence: CAWRNRGREKLFF. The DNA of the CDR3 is TGTGCCTGGAGGAACAGGGGGCGAGAAAAACTGTTTTTT.

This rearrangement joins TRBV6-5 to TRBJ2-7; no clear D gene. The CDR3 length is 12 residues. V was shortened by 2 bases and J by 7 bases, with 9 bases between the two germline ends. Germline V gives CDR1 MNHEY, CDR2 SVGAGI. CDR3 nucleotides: TGTGCCAGCAGTTACCCCTTAGGGGAGCAGTACTTC. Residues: CASSYPLGEQYF.

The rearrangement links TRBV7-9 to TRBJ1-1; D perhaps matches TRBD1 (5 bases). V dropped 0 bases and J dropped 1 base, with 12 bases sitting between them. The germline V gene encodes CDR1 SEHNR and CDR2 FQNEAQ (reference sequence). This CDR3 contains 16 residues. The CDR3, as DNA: TGTGCCAGCAGCTTAGCGGGTCTAGGGGCGAACACTGAAGCTTTCTTT. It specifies CASSLAGLGANTEAFF.

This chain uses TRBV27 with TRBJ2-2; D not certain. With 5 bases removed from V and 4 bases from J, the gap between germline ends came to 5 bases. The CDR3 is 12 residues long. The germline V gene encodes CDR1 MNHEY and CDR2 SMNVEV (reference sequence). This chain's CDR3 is CASSPPTGELFF. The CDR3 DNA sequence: TGTGCCAGCAGTCCCCCCACCGGGGAGCTGTTTTTT.

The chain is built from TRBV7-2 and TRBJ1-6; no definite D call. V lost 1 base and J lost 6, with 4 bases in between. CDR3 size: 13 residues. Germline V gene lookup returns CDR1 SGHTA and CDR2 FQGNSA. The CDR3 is CASSLDGNSPLHF. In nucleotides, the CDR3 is TGTGCCAGCAGCTTAGATGGTAATTCACCCCTCCACTTT.

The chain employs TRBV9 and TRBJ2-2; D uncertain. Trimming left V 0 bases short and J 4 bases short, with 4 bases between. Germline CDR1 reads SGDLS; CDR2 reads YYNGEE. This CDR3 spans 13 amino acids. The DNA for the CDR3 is TGTGCCAGCAGCGTAGATCTCACCGGGGAGCTGTTTTTT. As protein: CASSVDLTGELFF.

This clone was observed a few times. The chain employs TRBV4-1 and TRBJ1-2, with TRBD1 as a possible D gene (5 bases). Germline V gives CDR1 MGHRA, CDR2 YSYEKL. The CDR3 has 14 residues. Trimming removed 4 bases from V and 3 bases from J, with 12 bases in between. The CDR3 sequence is CASSLLDRDYGYTF. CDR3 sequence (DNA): TGCGCCAGCAGCCTACTCGACAGAGACTATGGCTACACCTTC.

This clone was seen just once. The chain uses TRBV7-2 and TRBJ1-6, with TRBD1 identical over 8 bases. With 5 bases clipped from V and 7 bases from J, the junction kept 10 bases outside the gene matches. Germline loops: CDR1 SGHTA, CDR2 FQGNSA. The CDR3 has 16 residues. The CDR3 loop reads CASSVLPGQENSPLHF. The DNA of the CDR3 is TGTGCCAGCAGCGTTCTACCGGGACAGGAAAATTCACCCCTCCACTTT.

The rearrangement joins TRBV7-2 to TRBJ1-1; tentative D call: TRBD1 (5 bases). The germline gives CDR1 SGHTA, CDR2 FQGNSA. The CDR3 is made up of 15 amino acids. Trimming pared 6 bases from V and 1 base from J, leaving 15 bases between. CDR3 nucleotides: TGTGCCAGCAGTCCTACTAGGACACCGAACACTGAAGCTTTCTTT. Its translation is CASSPTRTPNTEAFF.

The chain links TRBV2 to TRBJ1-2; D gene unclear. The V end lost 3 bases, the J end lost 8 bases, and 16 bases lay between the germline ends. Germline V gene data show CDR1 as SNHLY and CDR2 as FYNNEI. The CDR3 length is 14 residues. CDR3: CASSEMVTTSGYTF. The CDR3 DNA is TGTGCCAGCAGTGAGATGGTTACAACTAGCGGCTACACCTTC.

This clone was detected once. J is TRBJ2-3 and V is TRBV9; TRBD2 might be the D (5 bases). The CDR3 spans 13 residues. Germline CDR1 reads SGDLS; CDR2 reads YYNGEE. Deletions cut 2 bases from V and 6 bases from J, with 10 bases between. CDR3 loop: CASSVTIMDTQYF. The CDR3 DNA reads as TGTGCCAGCAGCGTGACTATAATGGATACGCAGTATTTT.

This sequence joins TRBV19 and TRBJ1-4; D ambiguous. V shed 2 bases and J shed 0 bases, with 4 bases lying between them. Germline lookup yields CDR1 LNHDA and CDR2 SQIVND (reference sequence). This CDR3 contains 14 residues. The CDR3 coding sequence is TGTGCCAGTAGTATAATGGCAACTAATGAAAAACTGTTTTTT. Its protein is CASSIMATNEKLFF.

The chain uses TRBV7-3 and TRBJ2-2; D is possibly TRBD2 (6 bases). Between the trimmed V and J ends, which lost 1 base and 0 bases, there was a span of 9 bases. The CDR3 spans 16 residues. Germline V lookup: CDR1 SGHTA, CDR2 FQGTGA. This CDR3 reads CASSLNRGSNTGELFF. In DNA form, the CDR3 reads TGTGCCAGCAGCTTAAATCGGGGGTCGAACACCGGGGAGCTGTTTTTT.

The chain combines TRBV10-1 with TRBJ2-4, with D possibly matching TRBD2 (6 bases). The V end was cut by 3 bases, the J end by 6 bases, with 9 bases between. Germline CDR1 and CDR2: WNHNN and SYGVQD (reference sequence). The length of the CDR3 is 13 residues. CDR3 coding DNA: TGCGCCAGCAGTGACCCAGCGGGAAACATTCAGTACTTC. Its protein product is CASSDPAGNIQYF.

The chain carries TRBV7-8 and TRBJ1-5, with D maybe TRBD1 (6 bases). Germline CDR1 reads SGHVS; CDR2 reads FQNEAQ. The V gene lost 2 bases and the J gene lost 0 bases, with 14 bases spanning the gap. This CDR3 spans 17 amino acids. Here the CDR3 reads CASSLSGRGNSNQPQHF. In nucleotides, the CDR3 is TGTGCCAGCAGCTTATCCGGGAGGGGGAATAGCAATCAGCCCCAGCATTTT. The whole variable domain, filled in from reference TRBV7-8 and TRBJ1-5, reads GAGVSQSPRYKVAKRGQDVALRCDPISGHVSLFWYQQALGQGPEFLTYFQNEAQLDKSGLPSDRFFAERPEGSVSTLKIQRTQQEDSAVYLCASSLSGRGNSNQPQHFGDGTRLSIL.

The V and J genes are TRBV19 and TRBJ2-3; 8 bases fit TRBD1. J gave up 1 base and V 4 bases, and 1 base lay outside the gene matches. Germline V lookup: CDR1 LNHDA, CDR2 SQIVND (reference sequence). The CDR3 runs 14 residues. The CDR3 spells CASSTDRGTDTQYF. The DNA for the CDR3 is TGTGCCAGTAGTACGGACAGGGGCACAGATACGCAGTATTTT.

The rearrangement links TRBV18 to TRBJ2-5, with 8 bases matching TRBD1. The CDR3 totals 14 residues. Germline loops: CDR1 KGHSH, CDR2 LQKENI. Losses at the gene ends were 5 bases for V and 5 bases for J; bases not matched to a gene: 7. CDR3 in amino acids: CASSTTDRAETQYF. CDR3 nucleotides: TGTGCCAGCTCAACTACGGACAGGGCTGAGACCCAGTACTTC.

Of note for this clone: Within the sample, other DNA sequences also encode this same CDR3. The DNA for the CDR3 is TGTGCCAGCTCACCGGGACAGGGAGATCAGCCCCAGCATTTT. Protein sequence: CASSPGQGDQPQHF. The rearrangement links TRBV18 to TRBJ1-5; the match to TRBD1 covers 9 bases. This CDR3 is 14 amino acids long. The junction had 2 bases not matched to a gene; V was cut back by 3 bases and J by 5 bases. Germline CDR1 and CDR2: KGHSH and LQKENI.